The following is a T cell receptor (beta chain) sequence with its context. Its antigen is not yet known. One base away there is no much larger clone; base qualities are not given. The sample's treatment or condition, from its label and the paper: roughly 10-day PBMC culture with coronavirus spike peptide pools or control peptides (ViraFEST assay). The ViraFEST assay, used in the study, expanded antigen-specific T cells with peptide pools and then identified the expanded clonotypes through TCR sequencing. Positive SARS-CoV-2 PCR tests in the convalescent patients dated from March to December 2020, before Alpha, Beta and Delta variants emerged in the United States. Each well held fewer than 2.5 million PBMCs cultured with roughly 9.2 ug/ml peptide pools in IMDM containing around 5.5% human AB serum and roughly 10 IU/ml IL-2. Half of the culture medium was replaced with fresh IL-2-containing medium on days 3 and 7. CD4+ T cells were isolated after around 11 days of culture through negative selection using the EasySep CD4+ T cell isolation kit. Ficoll-Paque Plus gradient centrifugation was used to isolate PBMCs from whole blood, and the isolated PBMCs were then either used fresh or cryopreserved at -140C. Each culture condition was generally run in triplicate wells.

These data come from a study of vaccination and CD4 T cells after COVID-19 (dated by TCRdb to between 2020 and 2023). Broadly, across the study: Convalescent patients had a positive SARS-CoV-2 result on nasal swab PCR, and of these patients, nine had mild disease and one had severe disease. Post-COVID blood samples from convalescent patients were collected a median of approximately 93 days after diagnosis, with a range of roughly 35 to 170 days. Control cultures used a CEFX viral epitope pool as positive control, an HIV-1 Nef peptide pool as negative control, or no peptide. The convalescent cohort comprised six males and four females, including two Hispanic individuals, seven Caucasians, two Asians and one multiracial person. Participants received two doses of either the Pfizer-BioNTech BNT162b2 vaccine (n=8) or the Moderna mRNA-1273 vaccine (n=2). Post-vaccine blood samples were collected a median of about 72 days after the second vaccine dose, ranging from roughly 12 to 250 days. The cultures were stimulated with overlapping spike peptide pools from SARS-CoV-2 and from the common cold coronaviruses HCoV-NL63, HCoV-OC43 and HCoV-229E. The spike-specific CD4+ TCR repertoire was compared before and after mRNA vaccination in nine to ten COVID-19 convalescent patients and a few infection-naive healthy vaccine recipients.

The library was made by PCR. At the Johns Hopkins FTIC core, DNA from the cultured CD4+ T cells underwent TCR sequencing with the Oncomine TCR Beta short-read assay. The QIAamp micro DNA kit was used to extract genomic DNA from the cultured CD4+ T cells. Oncomine TCR Beta libraries from cultured CD4+ T cells were pooled using unique dual indexes and sequenced on an Illumina iSeq 100. From the authors' description of their analysis: Non-productive sequences were filtered out, and CDR3s that did not start with C, did not end with F or W, or were shorter than 7 amino acids were discarded. The MANAFEST web application was used to identify antigen-specific clonotypes by comparing peptide-stimulated wells against reference wells and other culture wells. To be called positive, a clone needed an FDR below 0.05, an odds ratio above 5, and a productive frequency above 0.1% in at least two of three replicate wells. A clonotype was classed as cross-reactive if the clonotype showed significant expansion both in SARS-CoV-2 spike wells and in at least one common cold coronavirus spike condition. Similarity between CDR3 sequences was evaluated in R version 3.6.1 using Levenshtein distances (stringdist) and unrooted phylogenetic trees (ape). TCRdb took the public reads, trimmed them with fastp at Q25, ran MiXCR for clone calling and kept in-frame beta chains. Rows matching on CDR3 protein sequence are summarized as one entry with the most common DNA and genes. Here the V and J calls rest on TCRdb's processing, not on the authors' analysis. The sample contains 14,000 or so distinct CDR3 sequences, approximately 52% of them found a single time. The ten largest make up approximately 9.5% of the sample.

Results and caveats for the whole study, not just this receptor: Only a relatively small number of convalescent patients were included in the study, and early timepoints following natural infection were not analyzed. The median number of SARS-CoV-2-reactive clonotypes rose from 20 to 25 after infection to a few dozen after vaccination, but the change was not significant. In convalescent patients, nearly all vaccine-specific clones (304 of 307) were found to be mono-reactive for SARS-CoV-2 spike rather than cross-reactive with common cold coronaviruses. In convalescent patients, a median about 86% of post-vaccine SARS-CoV-2-reactive clones were detected only after vaccination, and vaccine-specific priming was suggested by this finding.

This clonotype originated in a human donor who had recovered from COVID-19. Sequences were obtained from CD4+ T cells from blood, cultured in vitro.

CDR3 region: CAISGQGARDTQYF. The sequence in DNA is TGTGCCATCAGTGGACAGGGGGCTAGAGATACGCAGTATTTT. In this chain, TRBV10-3 is recombined with TRBJ2-3, and 10 junction bases match TRBD1. V is pruned by 4 bases and J by 5 bases, leaving 3 bases of the junction without a gene match. From its cysteine to its phenylalanine, the CDR3 spans 14 amino acids. Just CDR3 DNA is preserved here, 42 bases in frame from base 1. CDR1 and CDR2 (ENHRY, SYGVKD) derive from the germline V gene.